This TCR beta chain was obtained from a study of cytomegalovirus exposure and HLA in healthy donors. In the case of this clone: The antigen is undetermined.

The PCR ran on 60 Vbeta and 13 Jbeta primers. Some clones are missing from TCRdb's copy, which holds only in-frame ones; the method was immunoSEQ multiplex PCR. Across more than 200,000 clones, the top ten clones capture approximately 0.98% of the sample. Donors likely had unrecorded immune exposures despite being nominally healthy when sampled. General study points: Prior analysis indicated that the majority of TCR beta V segments exhibited productivity approximately 87% or approximately 30% of the time. Published work reported that the classifier diagnosed cytomegalovirus status with high specificity and sensitivity.

Germline CDR1 LNHDA, CDR2 SQIVND (reference sequence). The germline V and J ends were trimmed by 5 bases and 7 bases, with 18 bases remaining between them. The CDR3 has 16 residues. This sequence was found in a woman aged 25 to 39 in good health and CMV-seropositive. The chain has TRBV19 and TRBJ1-6; D unresolved. The source material was PBMCs. CDR3 in DNA: TGTGCCAGTAGTGCGGGGTATTCGATAGGGAATTCACCCCTCCACTTT. This gives the protein CASSAGYSIGNSPLHF.